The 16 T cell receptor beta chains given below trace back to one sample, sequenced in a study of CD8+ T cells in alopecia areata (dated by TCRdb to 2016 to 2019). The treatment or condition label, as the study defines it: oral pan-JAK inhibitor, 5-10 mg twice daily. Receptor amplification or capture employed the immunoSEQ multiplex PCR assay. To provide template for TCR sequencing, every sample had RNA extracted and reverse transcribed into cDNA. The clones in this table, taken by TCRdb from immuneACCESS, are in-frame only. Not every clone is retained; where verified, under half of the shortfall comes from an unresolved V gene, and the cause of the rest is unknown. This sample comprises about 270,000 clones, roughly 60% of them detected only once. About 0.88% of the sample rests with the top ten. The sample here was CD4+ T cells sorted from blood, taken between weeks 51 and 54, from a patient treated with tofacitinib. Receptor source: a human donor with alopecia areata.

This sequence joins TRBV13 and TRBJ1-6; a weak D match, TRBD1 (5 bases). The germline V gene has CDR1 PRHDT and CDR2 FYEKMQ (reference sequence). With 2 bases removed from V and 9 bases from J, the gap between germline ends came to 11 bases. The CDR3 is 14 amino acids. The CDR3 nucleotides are TGTGCCAGCAGCTTAAGGAGGGGCACTTCACCCCTCCACTTT. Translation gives CASSLRRGTSPLHF.

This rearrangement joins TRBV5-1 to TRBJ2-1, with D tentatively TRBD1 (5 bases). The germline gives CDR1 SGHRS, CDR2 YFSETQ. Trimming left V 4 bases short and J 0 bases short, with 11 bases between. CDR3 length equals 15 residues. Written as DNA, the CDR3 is TGCGCCAGCAGCGTCCGACAGAGCTCCTACAATGAGCAGTTCTTC. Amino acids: CASSVRQSSYNEQFF.

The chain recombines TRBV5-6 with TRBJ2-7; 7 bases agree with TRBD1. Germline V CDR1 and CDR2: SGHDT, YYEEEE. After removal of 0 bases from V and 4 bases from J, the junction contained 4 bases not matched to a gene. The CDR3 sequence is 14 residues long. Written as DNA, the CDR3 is TGTGCCAGCAGCTTGGGACAGGGTTTTTACGAGCAGTACTTC. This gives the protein CASSLGQGFYEQYF.

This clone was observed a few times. The CDR3 sequence: CASSPTWTSGGYNEQFF. CDR3 bases: TGTGCCAGCAGCCCTACTTGGACTAGCGGGGGGTACAATGAGCAGTTCTTC. The rearrangement joins TRBV9 to TRBJ2-1; 14 bases fit TRBD2. Germline CDR1 and CDR2: SGDLS and YYNGEE. CDR3 size: 17 residues. The ends lost 4 bases at V and 4 bases at J; junction bases unmatched: 7.

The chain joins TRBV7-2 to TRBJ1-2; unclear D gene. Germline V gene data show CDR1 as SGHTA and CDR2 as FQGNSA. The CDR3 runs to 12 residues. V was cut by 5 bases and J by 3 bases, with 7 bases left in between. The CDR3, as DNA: TGTGCCAGCAGCCTATCCGACTATGGCTACACCTTC. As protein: CASSLSDYGYTF.

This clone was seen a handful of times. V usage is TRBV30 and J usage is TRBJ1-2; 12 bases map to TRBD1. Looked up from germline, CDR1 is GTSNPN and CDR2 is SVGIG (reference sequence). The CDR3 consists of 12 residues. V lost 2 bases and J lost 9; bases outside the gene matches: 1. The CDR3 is CAWSWDRGRYTF. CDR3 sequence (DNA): TGTGCCTGGAGTTGGGACAGGGGGCGCTACACCTTC.

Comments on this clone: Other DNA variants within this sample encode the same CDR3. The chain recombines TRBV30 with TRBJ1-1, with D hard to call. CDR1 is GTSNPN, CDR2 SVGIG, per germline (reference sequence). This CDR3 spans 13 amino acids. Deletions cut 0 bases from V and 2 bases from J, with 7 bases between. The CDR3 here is CAWSVRGNTEAFF. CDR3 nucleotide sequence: TGTGCCTGGAGTGTACGTGGTAACACTGAAGCTTTCTTT.

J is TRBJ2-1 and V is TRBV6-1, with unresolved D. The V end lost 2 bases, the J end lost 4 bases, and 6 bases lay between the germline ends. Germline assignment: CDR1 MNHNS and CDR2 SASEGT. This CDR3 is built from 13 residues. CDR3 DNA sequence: TGTGCCAGCAGTGAACTCCAGTACAATGAGCAGTTCTTC. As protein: CASSELQYNEQFF.

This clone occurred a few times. The CDR3 DNA reads as TGTGCCAGCGCCTACAGGGTGACCGGGGAGCTGTTTTTT. Amino acids: CASAYRVTGELFF. The J gene is TRBJ2-2, the V gene TRBV27, with D maybe TRBD1 (6 bases). V gave up 8 bases and J gave up 5 bases, with 12 bases separating them. The CDR3 contains 13 residues. Looked up from germline, CDR1 is MNHEY and CDR2 is SMNVEV (reference sequence).

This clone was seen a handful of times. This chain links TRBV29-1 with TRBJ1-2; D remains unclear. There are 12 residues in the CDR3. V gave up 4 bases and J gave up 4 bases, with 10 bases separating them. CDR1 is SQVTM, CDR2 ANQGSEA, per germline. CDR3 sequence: CSVGRQSYGYTF. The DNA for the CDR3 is TGCAGCGTTGGCCGTCAGAGCTATGGCTACACCTTC.

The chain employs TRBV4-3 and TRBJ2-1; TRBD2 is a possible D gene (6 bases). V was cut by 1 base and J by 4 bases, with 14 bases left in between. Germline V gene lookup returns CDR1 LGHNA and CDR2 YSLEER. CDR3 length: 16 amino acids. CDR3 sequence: CASSQGGVAVYNEQFF. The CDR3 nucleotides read TGCGCCAGCAGCCAAGGTGGGGTAGCGGTATACAATGAGCAGTTCTTC.

The CDR3 loop is CAWSPQAVAEAFF. The CDR3 bases are TGTGCCTGGAGTCCACAGGCGGTCGCTGAAGCTTTCTTT. The rearrangement links TRBV30 to TRBJ1-1; D may be TRBD1 (5 bases). This CDR3 contains 13 residues. Germline V gives CDR1 GTSNPN, CDR2 SVGIG (reference sequence). V lost 2 bases and J lost 6, with 13 bases in between.

CDR3 residues: CSVGEVNSPLHF. The CDR3 region has the DNA TGCAGCGTTGGAGAGGTAAATTCACCCCTCCACTTT. The chain uses TRBV29-1 and TRBJ1-6, with D uncertain. This CDR3 contains 12 residues. The germline V gene has CDR1 SQVTM and CDR2 ANQGSEA. V lost 4 bases, J lost 7 bases, and 8 bases lay in between.

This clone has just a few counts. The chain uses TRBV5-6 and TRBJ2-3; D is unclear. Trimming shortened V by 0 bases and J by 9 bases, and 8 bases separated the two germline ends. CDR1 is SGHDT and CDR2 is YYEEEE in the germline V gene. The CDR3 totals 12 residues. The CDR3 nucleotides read TGTGCCAGCAGCTTGGAGAGTGCCACGCAGTATTTT. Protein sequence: CASSLESATQYF.

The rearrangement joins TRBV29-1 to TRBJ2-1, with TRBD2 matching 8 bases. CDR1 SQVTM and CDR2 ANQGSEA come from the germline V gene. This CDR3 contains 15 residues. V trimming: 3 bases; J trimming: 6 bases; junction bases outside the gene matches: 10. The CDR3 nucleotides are TGCAGCGTTGATTCCGGGGGGGCCCTTCGCAATGAGCAGTTCTTC. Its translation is CSVDSGGALRNEQFF.

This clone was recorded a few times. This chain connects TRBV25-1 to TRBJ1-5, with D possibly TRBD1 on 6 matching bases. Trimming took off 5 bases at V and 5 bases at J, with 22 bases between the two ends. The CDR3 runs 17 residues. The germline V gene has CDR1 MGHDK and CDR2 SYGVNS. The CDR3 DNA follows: TGTGCCAGCAGTCCGGGACAATCTTCGGGAGCGTATCAGCCCCAGCATTTT. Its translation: CASSPGQSSGAYQPQHF.